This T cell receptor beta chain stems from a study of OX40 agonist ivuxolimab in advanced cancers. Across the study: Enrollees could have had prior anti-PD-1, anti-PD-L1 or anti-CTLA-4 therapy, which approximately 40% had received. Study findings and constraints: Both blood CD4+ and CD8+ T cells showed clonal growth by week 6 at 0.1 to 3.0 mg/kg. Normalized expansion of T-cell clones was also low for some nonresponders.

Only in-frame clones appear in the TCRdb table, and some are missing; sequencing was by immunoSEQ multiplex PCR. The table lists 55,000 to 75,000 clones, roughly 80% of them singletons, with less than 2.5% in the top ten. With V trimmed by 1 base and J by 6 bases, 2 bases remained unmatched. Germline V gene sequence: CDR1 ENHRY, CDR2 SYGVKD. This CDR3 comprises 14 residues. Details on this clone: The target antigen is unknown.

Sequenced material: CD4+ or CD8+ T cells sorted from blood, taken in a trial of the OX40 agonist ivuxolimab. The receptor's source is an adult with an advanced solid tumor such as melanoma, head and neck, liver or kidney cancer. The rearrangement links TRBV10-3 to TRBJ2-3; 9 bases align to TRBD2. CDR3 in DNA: TGTGCCATCAGTGAGTTGAGCGGGAGGGATACGCAGTATTTT. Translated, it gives CAISELSGRDTQYF.